This T cell receptor beta chain is from a study of T cells after yellow fever vaccination. TCRdb recomputed calls from the 5' RACE reads with MiXCR, one row per CDR3 protein. The sample records around 320,000 distinct CDR3 sequences, 8.7% being singletons. CDR1 and CDR2 from the germline V gene are SGHRS and YFSETQ. The CDR3 spans 16 residues. With 4 bases removed from V and 1 base from J, the gap between germline ends came to 18 bases. Specimen: CD4+ T cells sorted from PBMCs, collected 5 days after the yellow fever booster vaccination. The J gene is TRBJ2-7, the V gene TRBV5-1; weak D call: TRBD2 (7 bases). The receptor was derived from a man between 18 and 29 years old who received the YFV17D yellow fever vaccine. CDR3 region: CASSEGGARSSYEQYF. In DNA, the CDR3 is TGCGCCAGCAGCGAAGGGGGGGCTAGATCTTCCTACGAGCAGTACTTC.